The T cell receptor (beta chain) under discussion was sequenced for a study of T cell responses to AZD1222 COVID-19 vaccine. Findings and limits, study-wide: The study sampled repertoires only after the peak T cell response. An increase in Spike-specific TCR breadth and depth was observed after two AZD1222 doses. Baseline serology detected seropositivity in only six or seven AZD1222 recipients.

Only in-frame clones appear in the TCRdb table, and some are missing; sequencing was by immunoSEQ multiplex PCR. Among 100,000 to 150,000 clones, 91% were seen once, and the ten largest hold 1.5% to 2%. V was shortened by 5 bases and J by 5 bases, with 15 bases between the two germline ends. The CDR3 consists of 13 residues. CDR1 and CDR2 (germline): SQVTM, ANQGSEA. Notes on this clone: Its antigen is as yet unknown.

The TCR sequence derives from an adult who received the AZD1222 COVID-19 vaccine. This sequence joins TRBV29-1 and TRBJ2-5; D could derive from TRBD1 or TRBD2 (6 bases each). Sequencing was performed on peripheral blood, taken 28 days after the second AZD1222 dose. CDR3 sequence: CSVNSGAKETQYF. DNA of the CDR3: TGCAGCGTTAACTCGGGGGCAAAGGAGACCCAGTACTTC.